The subject of this entry is one T cell receptor (beta chain). This sample stems from a study of CD8 T cells in Susac syndrome. When the RNA was reverse transcribed, random hexamers were used with an input of roughly 0.5 to 1 ug. TCR beta CDR3 was amplified by immunoSEQ covering 54 Vbeta and 13 Jbeta. Each CDR3 protein gets one entry after TCRdb re-called the immunoSEQ multiplex PCR reads with MiXCR. The data contain roughly 60,000 distinct CDR3 sequences, roughly 92% of them singletons. V gave up 5 bases and J gave up 3 bases; unmatched junction bases: 2. CDR3 size: 13 residues. The V gene's germline CDR1 is MNHEY and CDR2 SMNVEV (reference sequence).

The material sequenced was CD8+ T cells from PBMCs. The rearrangement joins TRBV27 to TRBJ2-5; 8 bases agree with TRBD2. The TCR comes from a human donor in good health. The CDR3 nucleotides are TGTGCCAGCAGTCGAGCGGGGGAAGAGACCCAGTACTTC. Its protein product is CASSRAGEETQYF.